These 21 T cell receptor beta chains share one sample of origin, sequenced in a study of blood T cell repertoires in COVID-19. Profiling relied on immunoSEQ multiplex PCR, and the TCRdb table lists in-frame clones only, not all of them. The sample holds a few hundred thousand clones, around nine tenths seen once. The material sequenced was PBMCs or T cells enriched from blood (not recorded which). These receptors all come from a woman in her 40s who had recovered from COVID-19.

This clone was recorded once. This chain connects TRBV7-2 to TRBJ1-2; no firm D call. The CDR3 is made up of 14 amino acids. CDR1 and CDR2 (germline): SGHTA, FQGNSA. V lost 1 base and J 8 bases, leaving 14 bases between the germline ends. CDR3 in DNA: TGTGCCAGCAGCTTAGTCGGAGGCACGGGGGGCTACACCTTC. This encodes CASSLVGGTGGYTF.

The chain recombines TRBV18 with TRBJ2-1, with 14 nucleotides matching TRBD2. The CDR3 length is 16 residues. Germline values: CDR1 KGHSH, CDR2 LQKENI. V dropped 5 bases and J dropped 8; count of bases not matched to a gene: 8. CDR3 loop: CASSTQGLAGVYEQFF. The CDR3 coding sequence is TGTGCCAGCTCAACCCAGGGACTAGCGGGAGTATATGAGCAGTTCTTC.

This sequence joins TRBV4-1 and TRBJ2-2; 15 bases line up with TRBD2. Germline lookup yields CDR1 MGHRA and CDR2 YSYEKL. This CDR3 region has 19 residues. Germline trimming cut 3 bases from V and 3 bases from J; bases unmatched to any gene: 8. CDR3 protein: CASSQVGLAGGYHTGELFF. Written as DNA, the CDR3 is TGCGCCAGCAGCCAGGTGGGACTAGCGGGGGGCTATCACACCGGGGAGCTGTTTTTT.

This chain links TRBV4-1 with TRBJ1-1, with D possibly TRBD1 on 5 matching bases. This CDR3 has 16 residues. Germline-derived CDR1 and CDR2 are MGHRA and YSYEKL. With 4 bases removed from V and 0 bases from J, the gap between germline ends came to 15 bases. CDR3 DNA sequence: TGCGCCAGCAGCCGGACCGACAGACTGATGAACACTGAAGCTTTCTTT. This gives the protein CASSRTDRLMNTEAFF.

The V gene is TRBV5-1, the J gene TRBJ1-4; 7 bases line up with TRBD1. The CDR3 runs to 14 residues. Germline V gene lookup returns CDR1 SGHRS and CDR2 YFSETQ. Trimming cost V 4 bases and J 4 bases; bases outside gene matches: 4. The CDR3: CASSPRGDNEKLFF. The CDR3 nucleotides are TGCGCCAGCAGCCCCAGGGGGGATAATGAAAAACTGTTTTTT.

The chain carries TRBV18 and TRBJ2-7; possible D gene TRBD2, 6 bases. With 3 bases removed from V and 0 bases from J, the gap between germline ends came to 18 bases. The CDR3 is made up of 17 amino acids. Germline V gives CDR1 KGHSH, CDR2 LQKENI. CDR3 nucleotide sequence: TGTGCCAGCTCACCGAGGTCGACGGGAGTGGCCTCCTACGAGCAGTACTTC. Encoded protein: CASSPRSTGVASYEQYF.

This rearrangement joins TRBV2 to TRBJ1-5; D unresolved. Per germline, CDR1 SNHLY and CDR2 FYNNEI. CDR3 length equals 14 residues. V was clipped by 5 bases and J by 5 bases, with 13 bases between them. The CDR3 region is CASSLDPAYQPQHF. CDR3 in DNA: TGTGCCAGCAGTCTAGACCCTGCCTATCAGCCCCAGCATTTT.

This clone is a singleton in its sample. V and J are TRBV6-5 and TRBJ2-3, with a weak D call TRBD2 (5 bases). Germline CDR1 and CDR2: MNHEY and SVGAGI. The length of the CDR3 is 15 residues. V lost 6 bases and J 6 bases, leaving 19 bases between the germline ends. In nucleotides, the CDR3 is TGTGCCAGCAGCCAGACCGGAGGATGGACGGATACGCAGTATTTT. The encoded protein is CASSQTGGWTDTQYF.

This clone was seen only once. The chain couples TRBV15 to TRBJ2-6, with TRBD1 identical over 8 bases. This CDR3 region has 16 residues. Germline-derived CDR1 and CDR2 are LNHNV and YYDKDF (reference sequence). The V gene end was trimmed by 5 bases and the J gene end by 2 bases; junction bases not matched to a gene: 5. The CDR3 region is CATSHRGDAGANVLTF. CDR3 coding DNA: TGTGCCACCAGCCACAGGGGGGATGCTGGGGCCAACGTCCTGACTTTC.

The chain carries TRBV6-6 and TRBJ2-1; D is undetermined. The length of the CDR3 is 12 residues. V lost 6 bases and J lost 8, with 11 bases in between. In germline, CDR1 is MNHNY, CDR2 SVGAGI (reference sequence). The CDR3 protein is CASSPSFDEQFF. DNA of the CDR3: TGTGCCAGCAGCCCTAGTTTCGATGAGCAGTTCTTC.

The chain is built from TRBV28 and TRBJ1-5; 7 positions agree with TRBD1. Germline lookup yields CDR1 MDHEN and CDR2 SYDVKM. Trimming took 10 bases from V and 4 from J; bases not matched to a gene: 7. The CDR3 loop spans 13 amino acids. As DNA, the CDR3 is TGTGCCATCCAAGGGACAGCTAATCAGCCCCAGCATTTT. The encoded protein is CAIQGTANQPQHF. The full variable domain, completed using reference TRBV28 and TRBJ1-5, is DVKVTQSSRYLVKRTGEKVFLECVQDMDHENMFWYRQDPGLGLRLIYFSYDVKMKEKGDIPEGYSVSREKKERFSLILESASTNQTSMYLCAIQGTANQPQHFGDGTRLSIL.

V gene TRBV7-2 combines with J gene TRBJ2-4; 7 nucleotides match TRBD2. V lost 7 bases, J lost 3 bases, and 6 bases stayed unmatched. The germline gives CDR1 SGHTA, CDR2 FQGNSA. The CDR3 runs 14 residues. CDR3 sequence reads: CASTTGGSKNIQYF. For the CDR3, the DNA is TGTGCCAGCACCACTGGCGGGAGCAAAAACATTCAGTACTTC.

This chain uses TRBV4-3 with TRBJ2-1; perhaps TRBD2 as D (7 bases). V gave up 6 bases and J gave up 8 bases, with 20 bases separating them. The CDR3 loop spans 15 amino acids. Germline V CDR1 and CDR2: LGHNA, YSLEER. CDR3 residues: CASRGAAGVGDEQFF. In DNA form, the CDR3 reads TGCGCCAGCAGGGGGGCGGCGGGAGTCGGGGATGAGCAGTTCTTC.

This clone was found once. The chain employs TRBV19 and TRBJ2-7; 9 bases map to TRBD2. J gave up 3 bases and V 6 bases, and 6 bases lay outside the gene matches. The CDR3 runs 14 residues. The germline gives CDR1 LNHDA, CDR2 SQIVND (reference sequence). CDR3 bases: TGTGCCAGTAGCCAGACTAGCGGAGACTACGAGCAGTACTTC. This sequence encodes CASSQTSGDYEQYF.

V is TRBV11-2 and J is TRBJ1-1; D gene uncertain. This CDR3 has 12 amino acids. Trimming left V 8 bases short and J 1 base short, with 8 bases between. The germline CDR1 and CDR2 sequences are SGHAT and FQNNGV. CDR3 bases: TGTGCCAGCGGCCCAGGGAACACTGAAGCTTTCTTT. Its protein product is CASGPGNTEAFF.

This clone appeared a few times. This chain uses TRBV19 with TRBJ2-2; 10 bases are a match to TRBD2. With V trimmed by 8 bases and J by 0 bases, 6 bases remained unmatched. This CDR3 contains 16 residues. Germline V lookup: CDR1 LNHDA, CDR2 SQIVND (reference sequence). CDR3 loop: CASGPTSGTNTGELFF. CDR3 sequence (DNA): TGTGCCAGTGGCCCTACTAGCGGGACGAACACCGGGGAGCTGTTTTTT.

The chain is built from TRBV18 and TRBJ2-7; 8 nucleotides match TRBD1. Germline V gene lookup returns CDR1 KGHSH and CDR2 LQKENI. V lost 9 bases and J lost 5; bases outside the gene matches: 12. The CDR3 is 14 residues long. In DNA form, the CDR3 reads TGTGCCAGTCCTTCGACGACAGGGGTCCACGAGCAGTACTTC. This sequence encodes CASPSTTGVHEQYF.

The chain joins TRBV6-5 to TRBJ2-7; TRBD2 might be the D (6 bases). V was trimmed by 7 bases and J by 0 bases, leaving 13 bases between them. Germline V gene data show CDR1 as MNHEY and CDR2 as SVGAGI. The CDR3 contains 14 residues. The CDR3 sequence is CASKSGGSSYEQYF. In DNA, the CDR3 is TGTGCCAGCAAAAGCGGAGGGAGCTCCTACGAGCAGTACTTC.

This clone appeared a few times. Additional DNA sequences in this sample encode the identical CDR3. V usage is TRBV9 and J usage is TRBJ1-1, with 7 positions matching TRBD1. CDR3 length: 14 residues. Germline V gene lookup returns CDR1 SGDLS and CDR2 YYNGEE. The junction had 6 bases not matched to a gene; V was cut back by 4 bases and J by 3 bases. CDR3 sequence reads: CASSPQTGDTEAFF. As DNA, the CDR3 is TGTGCCAGCAGCCCGCAAACAGGGGACACTGAAGCTTTCTTT.

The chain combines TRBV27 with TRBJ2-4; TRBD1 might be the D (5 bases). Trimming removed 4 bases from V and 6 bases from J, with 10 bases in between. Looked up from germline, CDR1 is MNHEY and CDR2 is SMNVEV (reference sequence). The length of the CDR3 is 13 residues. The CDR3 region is CASSSGHGNIQYF. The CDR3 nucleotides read TGTGCCAGCAGTTCAGGACACGGAAACATTCAGTACTTC.

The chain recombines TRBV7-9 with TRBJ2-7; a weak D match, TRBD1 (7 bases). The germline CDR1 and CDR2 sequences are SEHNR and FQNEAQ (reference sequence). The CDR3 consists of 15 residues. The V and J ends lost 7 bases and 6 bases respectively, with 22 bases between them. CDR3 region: CASTLAEGAQSEQYF. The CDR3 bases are TGTGCCAGCACCCTGGCGGAGGGGGCCCAAAGCGAGCAGTACTTC.